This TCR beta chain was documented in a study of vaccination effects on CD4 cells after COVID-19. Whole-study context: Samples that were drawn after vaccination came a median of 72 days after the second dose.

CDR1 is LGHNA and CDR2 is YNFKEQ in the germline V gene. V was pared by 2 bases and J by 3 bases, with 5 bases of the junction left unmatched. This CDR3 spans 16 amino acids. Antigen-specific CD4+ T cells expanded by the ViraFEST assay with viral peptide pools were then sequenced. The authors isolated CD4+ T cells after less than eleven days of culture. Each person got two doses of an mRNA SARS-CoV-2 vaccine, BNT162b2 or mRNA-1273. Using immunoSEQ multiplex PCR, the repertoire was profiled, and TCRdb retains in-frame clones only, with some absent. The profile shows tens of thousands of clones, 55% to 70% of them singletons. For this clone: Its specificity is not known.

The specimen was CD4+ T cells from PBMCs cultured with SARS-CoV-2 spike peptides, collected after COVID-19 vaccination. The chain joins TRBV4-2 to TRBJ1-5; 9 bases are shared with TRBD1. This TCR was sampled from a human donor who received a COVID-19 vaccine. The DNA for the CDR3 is TGTGCCAGCAGCCAACGGGACAGGGCCGACAATCAGCCCCAGCATTTT. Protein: CASSQRDRADNQPQHF.